The 9 T cell receptor beta chains listed next were all sequenced from one sample in a study of T cell repertoires in cytomegalovirus infection (dated by TCRdb to between 2019 and 2020). Instrument on record: Illumina HiSeq 1500. TCRdb cleaned the public reads at Q25 with fastp, built clones with MiXCR and kept in-frame beta chains. All rows with the same CDR3 protein become a single entry with the most common DNA and genes. Present in this sample are 350,000 to 400,000 distinct CDR3 sequences, around a third of which were seen just once. Around an eighth of the sample lies in the top ten. Their antigens remain unidentified. Interpreted using the paper, the treatment or condition label stands for: in vitro stimulation with specific CMV peptide epitopes to enrich CMV-specific T cells. Material: cultured PBMCs, obtained from culture after CMV antigen stimulation. These receptors were obtained from a human donor in good health (CMV status not recorded). Some clones in this sample may be carry-over from other donors' samples.

This chain uses TRBV27 with TRBJ2-1; TRBD2 agrees at 14 bases. CDR3 length: 15 residues. Trimming cost V 7 bases and J 8 bases; bases outside gene matches: 7. Germline CDR1 is MNHEY and CDR2 is SMNVEV (reference sequence). The CDR3 DNA is TGTGCCAGCAAGCCCGGGACTAGCGGGAGATATGAGCAGTTCTTC. Translation: CASKPGTSGRYEQFF.

This clonotype was seen only a few times. The rearrangement joins TRBV20-1 to TRBJ2-6, with unresolved D. Germline CDR1 DFQATT, CDR2 SNEGSKA (reference sequence). The CDR3 runs 15 residues. Trimming shortened V by 5 bases and J by 0 bases, and 11 bases separated the two germline ends. Here the CDR3 DNA reads TGCAGTGCTCGACCCTACAACTCTGGGGCCAACGTCCTGACTTTC. Translation: CSARPYNSGANVLTF.

This chain joins TRBV7-2 and TRBJ2-7, with TRBD2 matching 7 bases. The CDR3 sequence is 16 residues long. The J segment lost 0 bases and the V segment lost 1 base, leaving 6 bases of the junction unmatched. CDR1 and CDR2 from the germline V gene are SGHTA and FQGNSA. As DNA, the CDR3 is TGTGCCAGCAGCTTAGTAGGCGGGACTACCTCCTACGAGCAGTACTTC. The encoded protein is CASSLVGGTTSYEQYF.

This clonotype was seen a handful of times. No DNA is shown, since the ends of the CDR3 on it are uncertain; the CDR3 is the one TCRdb lists. The chain is built from TRBV29-1 and TRBJ1-2; the D segment call TRBD1 is taken from the table without a DNA check. The CDR3 numbers 14 amino acids, ends counted. CDR1 and CDR2 (germline): SQVTM, ANQGSEA. CDR3 loop: CSVERSGQGVGYTF.

This clonotype has a handful of counts. This chain links TRBV7-2 with TRBJ2-3, with TRBD2 matching over 10 bases. There are 16 residues in the CDR3. The germline V gene encodes CDR1 SGHTA and CDR2 FQGNSA. The trim removed 6 bases at V and 2 bases at J, leaving 8 bases unmatched. The CDR3 reads CASRNKGTSVTDTQYF. DNA of the CDR3: TGTGCCAGCAGGAATAAAGGGACTAGCGTCACAGATACGCAGTATTTT. The full variable domain, rest sourced from reference TRBV7-2 and TRBJ2-3, is GAGVSQSPSNKVTEKGKDVELRCDPISGHTALYWYRQSLGQGLEFLIYFQGNSAPDKSGLPSDRFSAERTGGSVSTLTIQRTQQEDSAVYLCASRNKGTSVTDTQYFGPGTRLTVL.

The rearrangement links TRBV30 to TRBJ1-2, with D unclear. V was pared by 0 bases and J by 9 bases, with 11 bases between. Germline CDR1 GTSNPN, CDR2 SVGIG (reference sequence). This CDR3 spans 12 amino acids. The CDR3 spells CAWSVYGLSYTF. CDR3 coding DNA: TGTGCCTGGAGTGTTTACGGTCTGAGCTACACCTTC. Supplemented by reference TRBV30 and TRBJ1-2, the full variable domain reads SQTIHQWPATLVQPVGSPLSLECTVEGTSNPNLYWYRQAAGRGLQLLFYSVGIGQISSEVPQNLSASRPQDRQFILSSKKLLLSDSGFYLCAWSVYGLSYTFGSGTRLTVV.

This clonotype was seen a handful of times. J is TRBJ1-1 and V is TRBV2; 8 bases fit TRBD1. The V segment lost 6 bases and the J segment 1 base; nucleotides outside the gene matches: 4. Germline V gene sequence: CDR1 SNHLY, CDR2 FYNNEI. The length of the CDR3 is 14 residues. This CDR3 reads CASSAQGGNTEAFF. The CDR3 coding sequence is TGTGCCAGCAGCGCACAGGGGGGGAACACTGAAGCTTTCTTT.

There are a few counts of this clonotype. CDR3 in DNA: TGTGCCACCGGGGGAGCAGGGCGATTCTACGAGCAGTACGTC. It is translated as CATGGAGRFYEQYV. J is TRBJ2-7 and V is TRBV6-2 or TRBV6-3; D might be TRBD2 (6 bases). The CDR3 is made up of 14 amino acids. CDR1 and CDR2 from the germline V gene are MNHEY and SVGEGT. V was trimmed by 10 bases and J by 3 bases, leaving 19 bases between them.

The table lists this clonotype with many counts. The chain carries TRBV7-8 and TRBJ2-7; TRBD1 is a possible D gene (5 bases). V was clipped by 2 bases and J by 3 bases, with 8 bases between them. The CDR3 has 13 amino acids. Germline CDR1 SGHVS, CDR2 FQNEAQ. In DNA form, the CDR3 reads TGTGCCAGCAGCTTATCTGACAGCTACGAGCAGTACTTC. This gives the protein CASSLSDSYEQYF. The whole variable domain, remainder taken from reference TRBV7-8 and TRBJ2-7, is GAGVSQSPRYKVAKRGQDVALRCDPISGHVSLFWYQQALGQGPEFLTYFQNEAQLDKSGLPSDRFFAERPEGSVSTLKIQRTQQEDSAVYLCASSLSDSYEQYFGPGTRLTVT.